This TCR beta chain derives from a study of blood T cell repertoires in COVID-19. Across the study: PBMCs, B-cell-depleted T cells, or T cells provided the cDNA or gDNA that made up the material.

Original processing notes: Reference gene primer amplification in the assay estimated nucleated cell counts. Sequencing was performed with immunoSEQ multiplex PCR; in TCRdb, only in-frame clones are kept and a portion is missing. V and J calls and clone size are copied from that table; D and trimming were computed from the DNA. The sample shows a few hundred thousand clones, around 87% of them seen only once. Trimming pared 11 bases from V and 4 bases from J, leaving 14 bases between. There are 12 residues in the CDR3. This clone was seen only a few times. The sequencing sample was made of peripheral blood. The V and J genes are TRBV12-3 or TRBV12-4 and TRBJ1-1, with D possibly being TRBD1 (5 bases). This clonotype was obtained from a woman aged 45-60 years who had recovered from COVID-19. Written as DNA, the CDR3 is TGTGCCGCTAGATGGGGGGGCACTGAAGCTTTCTTT. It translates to CAARWGGTEAFF.